This TCR beta chain was sequenced for a study of cytotoxic CD8 clonotypes in ibrutinib-treated CLL. For the study at large: Approximately ten relapsed/refractory, some 15 treatment-naive; around 18 IGHV unmutated.

Trimming took 0 bases from V and 7 from J, leaving 16 bases between them. Germline loops: CDR1 SGHRS, CDR2 YFSETQ. The CDR3 extends over 15 amino acids. A 1 in 200,000 to 1 in 1 million T cell depth was the sequencing target. Clones were sequenced by immunoSEQ multiplex PCR, and TCRdb holds only the in-frame ones, with some missing. The table has some 130,000 clones, 75% to 90% seen once; the top ten hold about 1.9%. This clonotype was obtained from a human donor with chronic lymphocytic leukemia. The genes are TRBV5-1 and TRBJ2-5; D gene unclear. The specimen was PBMCs, collected after 24 months of ibrutinib treatment. The CDR3: CASSLDSGVSGTQYF. CDR3 in DNA: TGCGCCAGCAGCTTGGACAGTGGGGTTTCGGGGACCCAGTACTTC.